The rows below give T cell receptor beta chains drawn from one sample of a study of blood T cell repertoires in COVID-19. Using immunoSEQ multiplex PCR, the repertoire was profiled, and TCRdb retains in-frame clones only, with some absent. This sample carries 250,000 to 300,000 clones, roughly 90% of them seen once, and the ten largest clones take 2% to 2.5%. Sequences were obtained from peripheral blood. These receptors came from a woman aged 50 to 65 who had recovered from COVID-19. CDR3s include the opening cysteine and the closing phenylalanine or tryptophan.

CDR3 protein,CDR3 length,V gene
CASSSAAGEKLFF,13,TRBV5-1
CASSLGDGRGEKLFF,15,TRBV11-2
CASSYLGGRTEAFF,14,TRBV6-2/TRBV6-3
CASSTGPIQETQYF,14,TRBV7-2
CASSWTTYTGELFF,14,TRBV6-2/TRBV6-3
CASSLDALAGIMVDEQFF,18,TRBV7-2
CSVGGGPNTEAFF,13,TRBV29-1
CASRDRGGFYGYTF,14,TRBV6-5
CASSEVALGQKNTEAFF,17,TRBV4-3
CASSMGQINYGYTF,14,TRBV19
CASSGAAWSGRQATEAFF,18,TRBV6-1
CASSQIGTALQHEKLFF,17,TRBV4-1
CSVTPPGTGGNTEAFF,16,TRBV29-1
CSASPTTGGFGNTIYF,16,TRBV20-1
CASSWIQGANTGELFF,16,TRBV5-5
CASSFGGEGEKLFF,14,TRBV5-1
CSVKGGAALGPQHF,14,TRBV29-1